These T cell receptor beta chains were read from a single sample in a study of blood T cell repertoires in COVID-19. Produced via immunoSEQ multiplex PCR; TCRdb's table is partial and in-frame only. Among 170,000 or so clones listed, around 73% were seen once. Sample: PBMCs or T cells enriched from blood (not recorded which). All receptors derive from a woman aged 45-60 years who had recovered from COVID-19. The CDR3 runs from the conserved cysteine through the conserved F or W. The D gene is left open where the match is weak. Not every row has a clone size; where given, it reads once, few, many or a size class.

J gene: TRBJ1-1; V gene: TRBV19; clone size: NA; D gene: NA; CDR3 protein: CASRGLRTANTEAFF; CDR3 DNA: TGTGCCAGTAGAGGCCTTCGGACAGCGAACACTGAAGCTTTCTTT
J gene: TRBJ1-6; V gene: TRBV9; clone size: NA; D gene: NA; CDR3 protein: CASSVFDQPGGSPLHF; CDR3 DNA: TGTGCCAGCAGCGTATTTGACCAACCTGGCGGGTCACCCCTCCACTTT
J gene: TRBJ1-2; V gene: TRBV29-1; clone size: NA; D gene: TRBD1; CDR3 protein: CSVGQGDQTNYGYTF; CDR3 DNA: TGCAGCGTTGGACAGGGGGACCAAACTAACTATGGCTACACCTTC
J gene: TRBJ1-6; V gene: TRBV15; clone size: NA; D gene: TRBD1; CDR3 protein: CATSRTGNNSPLHF; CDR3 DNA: TGTGCCACCAGCAGGACAGGGAATAATTCACCCCTCCACTTT
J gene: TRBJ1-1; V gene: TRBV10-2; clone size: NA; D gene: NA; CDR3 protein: CASSEASLNTEAFF; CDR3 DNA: TGCGCCAGCAGTGAGGCGAGTTTGAACACTGAAGCTTTCTTT
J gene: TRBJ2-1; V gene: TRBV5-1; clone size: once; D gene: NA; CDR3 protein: CASSLDSNPSYNEQFF; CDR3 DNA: TGCGCCAGCAGCTTAGACAGCAACCCCTCCTACAATGAGCAGTTCTTC
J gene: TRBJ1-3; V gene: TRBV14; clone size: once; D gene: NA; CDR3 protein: CASSQGGRTRSSGNTIYF; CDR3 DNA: TGTGCCAGCAGCCAAGGGGGCAGGACAAGGAGCTCTGGAAACACCATATATTTT
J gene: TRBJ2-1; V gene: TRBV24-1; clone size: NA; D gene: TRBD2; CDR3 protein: CATSVGGRLASGRAGSYNEQFF; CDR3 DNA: TGTGCCACCAGTGTCGGGGGGCGCCTTGCAAGCGGGAGGGCCGGCTCCTACAATGAGCAGTTCTTC
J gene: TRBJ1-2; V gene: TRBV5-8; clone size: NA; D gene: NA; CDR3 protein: CASSLDRLLGGGYTF; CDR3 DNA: TGTGCCAGCAGCCTCGACCGGCTTTTAGGCGGCGGCTACACCTTC
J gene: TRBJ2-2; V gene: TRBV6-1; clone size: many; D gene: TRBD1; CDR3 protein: CASSRTGANTGELFF; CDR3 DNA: TGTGCCAGCAGTCGGACAGGAGCGAACACCGGGGAGCTGTTTTTT
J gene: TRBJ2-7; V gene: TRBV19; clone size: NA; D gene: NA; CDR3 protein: CASSIYSGSSYEQYF; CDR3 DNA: TGTGCCAGTAGTATATACAGCGGGTCCTCCTACGAGCAGTACTTC
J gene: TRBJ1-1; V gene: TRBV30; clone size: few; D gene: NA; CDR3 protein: CAWSLHQNTEAFF; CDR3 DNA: TGTGCCTGGAGTTTACATCAGAACACTGAAGCTTTCTTT
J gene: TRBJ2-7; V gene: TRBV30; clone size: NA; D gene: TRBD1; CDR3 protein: CAFDRALTYEQYF; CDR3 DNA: TGTGCCTTCGACAGGGCCCTAACCTACGAGCAGTACTTC
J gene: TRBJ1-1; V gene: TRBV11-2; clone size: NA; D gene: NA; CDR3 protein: CASSTGRTEAFF; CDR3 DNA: TGTGCCAGCAGCACAGGGCGCACTGAAGCTTTCTTT
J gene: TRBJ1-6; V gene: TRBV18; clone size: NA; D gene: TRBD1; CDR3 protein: CASSPTGTGGSPLHF; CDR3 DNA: TGTGCCAGCTCTCCGACCGGGACAGGGGGGTCACCCCTCCACTTT
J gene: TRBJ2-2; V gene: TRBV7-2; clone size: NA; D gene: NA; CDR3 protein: CASRTGGRTGELFF; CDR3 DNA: TGTGCCAGCAGGACTGGCGGAAGAACCGGGGAGCTGTTTTTT
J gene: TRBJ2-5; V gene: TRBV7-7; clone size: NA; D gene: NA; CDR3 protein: CASRGLAQETQYF; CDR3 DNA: TGTGCCAGCAGAGGATTAGCCCAAGAGACCCAGTACTTC
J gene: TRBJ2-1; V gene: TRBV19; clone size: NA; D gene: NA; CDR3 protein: CASRQGYEQFF; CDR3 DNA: TGTGCCAGTAGACAGGGTTATGAGCAGTTCTTC
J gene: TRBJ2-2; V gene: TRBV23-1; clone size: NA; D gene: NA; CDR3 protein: CASSQRGRQGPSTGELFF; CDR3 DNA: TGCGCCAGCAGTCAAAGGGGAAGGCAGGGGCCATCAACCGGGGAGCTGTTTTTT
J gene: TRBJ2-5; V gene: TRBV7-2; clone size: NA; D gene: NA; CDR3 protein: CASSLTRAETQYF; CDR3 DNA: TGTGCCAGCAGCTTAACGAGGGCGGAGACCCAGTACTTC
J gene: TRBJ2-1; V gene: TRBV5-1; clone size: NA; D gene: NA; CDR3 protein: CASSLGRGYNEQFF; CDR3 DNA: TGCGCCAGCAGCTTGGGACGGGGGTACAATGAGCAGTTCTTC
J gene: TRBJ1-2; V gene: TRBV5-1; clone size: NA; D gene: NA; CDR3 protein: CASSLDPTTGGSYGYTF; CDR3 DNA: TGCGCCAGCAGCTTGGACCCCACGACCGGTGGGAGCTATGGCTACACCTTC
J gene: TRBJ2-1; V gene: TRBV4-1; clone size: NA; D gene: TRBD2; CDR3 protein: CASSQDTGTSGRGWLNEQFF; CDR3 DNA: TGCGCCAGCAGCCAAGACACCGGGACTAGCGGGAGAGGATGGCTCAATGAGCAGTTCTTC
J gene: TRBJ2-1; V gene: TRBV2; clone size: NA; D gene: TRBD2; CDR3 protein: CASSISGTLGNEQFF; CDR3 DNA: TGTGCCAGCAGTATTAGCGGGACCCTTGGCAATGAGCAGTTCTTC